These 32 T cell receptor beta chains were all obtained from the same sample, sequenced in a study of breast tumors, draining lymph nodes, adjacent tissues. TCRdb re-called the multiplex PCR reads with MiXCR, one entry per CDR3 protein. The data show over 60,000 distinct CDR3 sequences, with 40% to 55% seen just once and almost 8.5% held by the top ten. The source material was breast tumor tissue. These receptors originate from a female donor with breast cancer. Some clones in this sample may be carry-over from other donors' samples.

The chain has TRBV29-1 and TRBJ2-7, with no clear D. Germline V gene lookup returns CDR1 SQVTM and CDR2 ANQGSEA. V lost 7 bases, J lost 0 bases, and 4 bases lay in between. There are 10 residues in the CDR3. CDR3 protein: CSGVSYEQYF. CDR3 nucleotide sequence: TGCAGCGGTGTCTCCTACGAGCAGTACTTC.

V and J are TRBV11-2 and TRBJ1-5; a weak D match, TRBD1 (5 bases). Germline V CDR1 and CDR2: SGHAT, FQNNGV. The V end lost 5 bases, the J end lost 11 bases, and 22 bases lay between the germline ends. The CDR3 totals 15 residues. This CDR3 is CASSTTSGAGETQHF. The CDR3 DNA is TGTGCCAGCAGCACGACTAGCGGGGCGGGAGAGACCCAGCATTTT.

Comments on this clonotype: This sequence may be a read error, since a much larger clone differs from it by one base. This chain connects TRBV19 to TRBJ1-5; D may be TRBD1 (6 bases). The germline gives CDR1 LNHDA, CDR2 SQIVND (reference sequence). There are 17 residues in the CDR3. In DNA, the CDR3 is TGTGCCAGTAGTCCCGGGGGGGGGCTGTATAGCAATCAGCCCCAGCCTTTT. The encoded protein is CASSPGGGLYSNQPQPF. Combining the CDR3 with reference TRBV19 and TRBJ1-5 gives the whole variable domain DGGITQSPKYLFRKEGQNVTLSCEQNLNHDAMYWYRQDPGQGLRLIYYSQIVNDFQKGDIAEGYSVSREKKESFPLTVTSAQKNPTAFYLCASSPGGGLYSNQPQPFGDGTRLSIL.

Turning to this clonotype: A much larger clonotype is one base distant, so this may be a read error. The chain links TRBV14 to TRBJ1-5; a weak D match, TRBD1 (6 bases). This CDR3 is 15 amino acids long. In germline, CDR1 is SGHDN, CDR2 FVKESK. The DNA of the CDR3 is TGTGCCAGCAGCCAGGGGGGGGGCGCGGGGCAGCCCCCGCATTTT. The encoded protein is CASSQGGGAGQPPHF.

This clonotype appeared many times. The V gene is TRBV19, the J gene TRBJ2-1; TRBD2 matches 8 bases. The CDR3 spans 15 residues. In germline, CDR1 is LNHDA, CDR2 SQIVND (reference sequence). With 6 bases clipped from V and 0 bases from J, the junction kept 4 bases outside the gene matches. The chain's CDR3 is CASRVAGNSYNEQFF. DNA for the CDR3: TGTGCCAGTAGAGTAGCGGGAAACTCCTACAATGAGCAGTTCTTC.

On this clonotype itself: The conserved final phenylalanine or tryptophan is absent from the CDR3, which likely points to a read error. V usage is TRBV20-1 and J usage is TRBJ1-5; no reliable D call. From germline, CDR1 is DFQATT and CDR2 SNEGSKA (reference sequence). The CDR3 spans 12 residues. V dropped 1 base and J dropped 4 bases, with 5 bases sitting between them. In nucleotides, the CDR3 is TGCAGTGCTAGAGGGCCGAATCAGCCCCAGCATGGT. It codes for CSARGPNQPQHG.

This clonotype turned up a few times. The chain uses TRBV6-1 and TRBJ1-1, with D hard to call. Between the trimmed V and J ends, which lost 4 bases and 14 bases, there was a span of 17 bases. Per the germline V gene, CDR1 is MNHNS and CDR2 is SASEGT. This CDR3 spans 12 amino acids. DNA for the CDR3: TGTGCCAGCAGTGGGATACTGGCTTGGTGGTTCTTT. Translated: CASSGILAWWFF.

This clonotype was counted a few times. This sequence may be a read error, since a much larger clone differs from it by one base. The rearrangement links TRBV20-1 to TRBJ1-3; D ambiguous. The CDR3 is 14 amino acids. CDR1 is DFQATT and CDR2 is SNEGSKA in the germline V gene (reference sequence). The DNA of the CDR3 is TGCAGTGCTACCCAGGAGCACTCTGGAACCACCATATATTTT. Residues: CSATQEHSGTTIYF.

The chain recombines TRBV19 with TRBJ2-3, with TRBD1 as a possible D gene (6 bases). This CDR3 region has 15 residues. Germline assignment: CDR1 LNHDA and CDR2 SQIVND (reference sequence). With 1 base removed from V and 2 bases from J, the gap between germline ends came to 10 bases. The DNA for the CDR3 is TGTGCCAGTAGTATAGGGGGGCAGTACACAGATACGCAGTATTTT. Protein: CASSIGGQYTDTQYF.

As regards this clonotype: Relative to the germline gene, one junction end is altered; a read error may explain this. V and J are TRBV29-1 and TRBJ1-4; perhaps TRBD1 as D (5 bases). This CDR3 contains 13 residues. Germline CDR1 is SQVTM and CDR2 is ANQGSEA. In nucleotides, the CDR3 is TGCAGCGTAGAAGGGACGTACGGAGAAAAACTGTTTTTT. It yields the protein CSVEGTYGEKLFF.

The chain links TRBV19 to TRBJ2-1; 9 positions match TRBD2. The CDR3 extends over 14 amino acids. Germline V lookup: CDR1 LNHDA, CDR2 SQIVND (reference sequence). The J segment lost 10 bases and the V segment lost 6 bases, leaving 10 bases of the junction unmatched. The CDR3 loop reads CASSTRTSELEQFF. CDR3 in DNA: TGTGCCAGTAGCACGCGGACTAGCGAGCTCGAGCAGTTCTTC.

This clonotype was observed at least ten times. V is TRBV5-6 and J is TRBJ2-7; D gene ambiguous. Germline CDR1 and CDR2: SGHDT and YYEEEE. There are 14 residues in the CDR3. The V end was cut by 0 bases, the J end by 9 bases, with 16 bases between. CDR3 in amino acids: CASSLAGLEPAQYF. The CDR3 DNA sequence: TGTGCCAGCAGCTTGGCGGGCCTAGAACCGGCGCAGTACTTC.

This clonotype was seen ten or more times. The chain recombines TRBV27 with TRBJ2-7; 10 bases align to TRBD2. Germline V gives CDR1 MNHEY, CDR2 SMNVEV (reference sequence). The CDR3 length is 16 residues. With 6 bases clipped from V and 0 bases from J, the junction kept 8 bases outside the gene matches. The CDR3 DNA reads TGTGCCAGCAGGACCGGGACTAGCGCGATCTCCTACGAGCAGTACTTC. Translating gives CASRTGTSAISYEQYF.

As concerns this clonotype: The DNA is omitted, as the CDR3 cannot be located on it reliably, and the CDR3 follows TCRdb's listing. The rearrangement joins TRBV10-3 to TRBJ2-6; the table's TRBD2 call for D was not verified on the DNA. The CDR3 is 18 residues long, counting both termini. Looked up from germline, CDR1 is ENHRY and CDR2 is SYGVKD. CDR3 sequence: CAISGDYEQYFGANVLTF.

As to this clonotype: The junction departs from germline at one end; a sequencing error may be responsible. The J gene is TRBJ2-3, the V gene TRBV19; 13 nucleotides match TRBD2. The V gene's germline CDR1 is LNHDA and CDR2 SQIVND (reference sequence). The CDR3 totals 16 residues. CDR3 region: CASRRGTSGKVDTQYF. CDR3 in DNA: TGCGCCAGTAGGAGGGGGACTAGCGGGAAAGTGGATACGCAGTATTTT.

The chain employs TRBV24-1 and TRBJ2-3; no reliable D call. This CDR3 spans 12 amino acids. The germline gives CDR1 KGHDR, CDR2 SFDVKD. Trimming pared 9 bases from V and 3 bases from J, leaving 9 bases between. The CDR3 here is CATDAETDTQYF. The CDR3, as DNA: TGTGCCACCGACGCAGAGACAGATACGCAGTATTTT.

There are many counts of this clonotype. The chain recombines TRBV2 with TRBJ2-1; D is undetermined. Germline V gives CDR1 SNHLY, CDR2 FYNNEI. Trimming removed 4 bases at V and 9 bases at J, with 10 bases between. The CDR3 is 12 residues long. The CDR3 protein is CASSAGFTEQFF. The DNA of the CDR3 is TGTGCCAGCAGTGCTGGTTTTACTGAGCAGTTCTTC.

The CDR3, as DNA: TGTGCCAGCAGCCCAGCGGGAGAGGTGTACAATGAGCAGTTCTTC. Amino acid sequence: CASSPAGEVYNEQFF. This chain links TRBV7-3 with TRBJ2-1; 8 nucleotides align to TRBD2. Germline V gene data show CDR1 as SGHTA and CDR2 as FQGTGA. Unmatched junction bases numbered 7, after V lost 5 bases and J lost 4 bases. The CDR3 extends over 15 amino acids.

This clonotype is medium-sized within its sample. The chain uses TRBV7-9 and TRBJ1-2; D gene unclear. CDR1 SEHNR and CDR2 FQNEAQ come from the germline V gene (reference sequence). The germline V and J ends were trimmed by 3 bases and 4 bases, with 9 bases remaining between them. The CDR3 has 13 amino acids. The CDR3 is CASSLDGAYGYTF. CDR3 sequence (DNA): TGTGCCAGCAGCTTGGACGGTGCCTATGGCTACACCTTC.

This clonotype was counted many times. DNA of the CDR3: TGCGCCAGCAGCCAAACACCTAAGGCGGTAGAGACCCAGTACTTC. Its translation: CASSQTPKAVETQYF. The genes are TRBV4-1 and TRBJ2-5, with no clear D. The CDR3 consists of 15 residues. The V end lost 2 bases, the J end lost 4 bases, and 14 bases lay between the germline ends. Germline V gene sequence: CDR1 MGHRA, CDR2 YSYEKL.

This clonotype was counted a single time. The J gene is TRBJ1-2, the V gene TRBV6-4; 10 positions agree with TRBD1. CDR3 size: 21 residues. The germline V gene encodes CDR1 MRHNA and CDR2 SNTAGT. V trimming: 5 bases; J trimming: 2 bases; junction bases outside the gene matches: 23. Written as DNA, the CDR3 is TGTGCCAGCAGTACCAGACTAGCGGGAGGGACAGGGGTCCCCTTGAACTATGGCTACACCTTC. Its protein is CASSTRLAGGTGVPLNYGYTF.

The rearrangement uses TRBV2 and TRBJ1-1; TRBD1 might be the D (6 bases). Germline values: CDR1 SNHLY, CDR2 FYNNEI. Trimming cost V 9 bases and J 1 base, with 21 bases left between them. This CDR3 contains 16 residues. CDR3 residues: CASSLSTGAENTEAFF. DNA of the CDR3: TGTGCCAGTTCCCTCTCAACGGGGGCGGAGAACACTGAAGCTTTCTTT.

This clonotype was seen at least ten times. V is TRBV10-3 and J is TRBJ2-7; 9 bases agree with TRBD2. Germline trimming cut 6 bases from V and 2 bases from J; bases unmatched to any gene: 5. The CDR3 length is 14 residues. Per the germline V gene, CDR1 is ENHRY and CDR2 is SYGVKD. The CDR3 here is CAIRESGGTYEQYF. Written as DNA, the CDR3 is TGTGCCATCAGGGAGAGCGGGGGGACCTACGAGCAGTACTTC.

To note about this clonotype: This may come from a read error, since a much larger clone is one base off. The V call is TRBV6-5, the J call TRBJ1-2; 10 bases match TRBD1. CDR3 length: 15 amino acids. Losses at the gene ends were 3 bases for V and 7 bases for J; bases not matched to a gene: 8. CDR1 MNHEY and CDR2 SVGAGI come from the germline V gene. Here the CDR3 reads CASSYRDRGWSGYTF. The CDR3 nucleotides are TGTGCCAGCAGTTATAGGGACAGGGGATGGAGTGGCTACACCTTC.

This clonotype was counted only a few times. This sequence joins TRBV19 and TRBJ2-7; 11 positions agree with TRBD2. The CDR3 runs to 16 residues. J lost 1 base, V lost 9 bases, and 11 bases had no gene match. CDR1 LNHDA and CDR2 SQIVND come from the germline V gene (reference sequence). In nucleotides, the CDR3 is TGTGCCAGCAGTCCCACAACTAGCGGGAGTTCCTACGAGCAGTACTTC. It specifies CASSPTTSGSSYEQYF.

Ten or more counts support this clonotype. This may stem from a read error, because a much larger clone lies one nucleotide away. The chain recombines TRBV20-1 with TRBJ2-7, with D perhaps matching TRBD1 (5 bases). The germline CDR1 and CDR2 sequences are DFQATT and SNEGSKA (reference sequence). This CDR3 has 16 residues. V was pared by 3 bases and J by 0 bases, with 18 bases between. The CDR3 spells CSASGLLTVTSYEQYF. CDR3 bases: TGCAGTGCTAGCGGCCTTTTGACAGTGACCTCCTACGAGCAGTACTTC.

The table lists this clonotype with many counts. V gene TRBV19 combines with J gene TRBJ2-7; 7 nucleotides agree with TRBD1. Germline V gene lookup returns CDR1 LNHDA and CDR2 SQIVND (reference sequence). This CDR3 has 17 amino acids. The V segment lost 3 bases and the J segment 0 bases; nucleotides outside the gene matches: 11. The CDR3 here is CASSITIGQARSYEQYF. Here the CDR3 DNA reads TGTGCCAGTAGTATTACCATTGGACAGGCCCGCTCCTACGAGCAGTACTTC.

The V call is TRBV28, the J call TRBJ2-2; 8 nucleotides agree with TRBD1. Germline V gene sequence: CDR1 MDHEN, CDR2 SYDVKM. J lost 1 base, V lost 6 bases, and 4 bases had no gene match. The length of the CDR3 is 15 residues. The CDR3 DNA sequence: TGTGCCAGCAGCCCGGGGACAGGGAACACCGGGGAGCTGTTTTTT. This gives the protein CASSPGTGNTGELFF.

This clonotype has ten or more counts. J is TRBJ2-2 and V is TRBV20-1, with 12 bases that match TRBD1. Germline values: CDR1 DFQATT, CDR2 SNEGSKA (reference sequence). The CDR3 sequence is 14 residues long. Trimming cost V 5 bases and J 6 bases; bases outside gene matches: 4. The CDR3 protein is CSAPGTGGSGELFF. CDR3 sequence (DNA): TGCAGTGCTCCCGGGACAGGGGGCTCCGGGGAGCTGTTTTTT.

This clonotype appeared many times. The rearrangement links TRBV10-2 to TRBJ2-7; D gene ambiguous. The V and J ends lost 2 bases and 0 bases respectively, with 5 bases between them. Germline lookup yields CDR1 WSHSY and CDR2 SAAADI. This CDR3 is built from 13 residues. Here the CDR3 DNA reads TGCGCCAGCAGTGAGGGGCGCTCCTACGAGCAGTACTTC. Translating it yields CASSEGRSYEQYF.

This sequence joins TRBV7-2 and TRBJ2-2, with 7 bases lining up with TRBD2. Losses at the gene ends were 5 bases for V and 7 bases for J; bases not matched to a gene: 10. The CDR3 is 15 amino acids. Germline assignment: CDR1 SGHTA and CDR2 FQGNSA. CDR3 nucleotides: TGTGCCAGCAGCACAACGGGCAGGGAGGGCGGGGAGCTGTTTTTT. The encoded protein is CASSTTGREGGELFF.

This clonotype was counted ten times or more. The chain combines TRBV27 with TRBJ2-1; TRBD1 matches at 9 bases. This CDR3 region has 15 residues. Germline-derived CDR1 and CDR2 are MNHEY and SMNVEV (reference sequence). The V and J ends lost 2 bases and 4 bases, in that order; junction bases with no gene match: 3. In DNA, the CDR3 is TGTGCCAGCAGTTTAGGGACAGGGTATTACAATGAGCAGTTCTTC. It codes for CASSLGTGYYNEQFF.